The clone carrying this TCR beta chain has just one count. In the original analysis: Amplification from reference gene primers served as the basis for estimated nucleated cell counts. Profiled with immunoSEQ multiplex PCR; TCRdb holds only in-frame clones, not every one. V, J and clone size reflect that table, while D and trimming were determined from the DNA. The sample holds under 450,000 clones; 81% are singletons and the top ten take more than 0.85%. This specimen belongs to a study of blood T cell repertoires in COVID-19. Study as a whole: Researchers got acute and convalescent COVID-19 samples from the United States, Italy and Spain. PBMCs, B-cell-depleted T cells, or T cells provided the cDNA or gDNA that made up the material.

Germline trimming cut 5 bases from V and 9 bases from J; bases unmatched to any gene: 6. This CDR3 has 13 amino acids. The germline V gene has CDR1 SGHRS and CDR2 YFSETQ. The sequence was collected from a human donor with acute or convalescent COVID-19. The donor label of this sample is uncertain. Sequencing used peripheral blood. The chain combines TRBV5-1 with TRBJ2-1; 9 bases are a match to TRBD1. CDR3 DNA: TGCGCCAGCAGACAGGGGGCCGGGGTTGAGCAGTTCTTC. Residues: CASRQGAGVEQFF.